This passage covers 11 T cell receptor beta chains from one sample sequenced in a study of blood T cell repertoires in COVID-19 (dated by TCRdb to the early 2020s). The library was built by means of the immunoSEQ multiplex PCR assay. TCRdb mirrors the immuneACCESS table, restricted to in-frame sequences. Some clones are absent from its copies; in checked studies, under half trace to an unresolved V gene, and the reason for the others is unknown. Counted in this sample were under 55,000 clones; about 85% of them appeared once. The top ten hold about 2.7% of the sample. The sample was peripheral blood. Receptors were obtained from a man aged 50 or older with acute or convalescent COVID-19.

This rearrangement joins TRBV5-1 to TRBJ1-1; 9 bases match TRBD1. J gave up 2 bases and V 3 bases, and 5 bases lay outside the gene matches. Germline-derived CDR1 and CDR2 are SGHRS and YFSETQ. The CDR3 sequence is 15 residues long. In DNA form, the CDR3 reads TGCGCCAGCAGCTCTAGGACAGGGGAAAACACTGAAGCTTTCTTT. It encodes CASSSRTGENTEAFF.

The CDR3 here is CASSVVVGYPLSYEQYF. The CDR3 region has the DNA TGTGCCAGCAGCGTAGTCGTCGGGTACCCTCTCTCCTACGAGCAGTACTTC. The chain uses TRBV9 and TRBJ2-7; no clear D. The ends were cut back, 0 bases at V and 0 bases at J, with 16 bases in the middle. CDR1 is SGDLS, CDR2 YYNGEE, per germline. The CDR3 is 17 residues long.

The chain carries TRBV6-5 and TRBJ1-2; possibly TRBD1 for D (5 bases). The ends were cut back, 10 bases at V and 4 bases at J, with 13 bases in the middle. The CDR3 covers 12 residues. Germline values: CDR1 MNHEY, CDR2 SVGAGI. The CDR3 protein is CANSRGGYGYTF. In nucleotides, the CDR3 is TGTGCCAACTCTCGGGGGGGCTATGGCTACACCTTC.

The gene calls are TRBV6-4 and TRBJ2-7, with D possibly TRBD1 on 5 matching bases. The CDR3 spans 15 residues. The V gene's germline CDR1 is MRHNA and CDR2 SNTAGT. V lost 8 bases and J lost 2, with 19 bases in between. Here the CDR3 reads CASRKQDSVAYEQYF. The CDR3, as DNA: TGTGCCAGCCGGAAACAGGATAGTGTAGCCTACGAGCAGTACTTC.

The chain uses TRBV5-1 and TRBJ2-1; 9 bases are a match to TRBD1. With V trimmed by 6 bases and J by 6 bases, 4 bases remained unmatched. The CDR3 is 13 residues long. Germline CDR1 SGHRS, CDR2 YFSETQ. The CDR3 DNA sequence: TGCGCCAGCACCCGGGACAGGGTCAATGAGCAGTTCTTC. This sequence encodes CASTRDRVNEQFF.

The chain links TRBV5-1 to TRBJ1-6; possible D gene TRBD1, 5 bases. The germline V gene has CDR1 SGHRS and CDR2 YFSETQ. The CDR3 has 15 amino acids. The V gene lost 1 base and the J gene lost 8 bases, with 13 bases spanning the gap. The CDR3 bases are TGCGCCAGCAGCTTGACGGGCAGGGAGGATTCACCCCTCCACTTT. As protein: CASSLTGREDSPLHF.

This chain connects TRBV4-1 to TRBJ2-7, with 11 bases identical to TRBD2. The CDR3 sequence is 21 residues long. V lost 0 bases to trimming and J lost 6 bases; unmatched junction nucleotides: 22. Per germline, CDR1 MGHRA and CDR2 YSYEKL. The CDR3 DNA is TGCGCCAGCAGCCAAGAAAGGAGATTTAGTACTAGCGGGAGCCTTTACACCGAGCAGTACTTC. It translates to CASSQERRFSTSGSLYTEQYF.

CDR3 sequence (DNA): TGTGCCTGGAGTGGTTCAACCGCTGCGTGGGAGACCCAGTACTTC. Protein sequence: CAWSGSTAAWETQYF. The chain is built from TRBV30 and TRBJ2-5, with D uncertain. The V end was cut by 1 base, the J end by 5 bases, with 17 bases between. CDR3 length: 15 amino acids. Per the germline V gene, CDR1 is GTSNPN and CDR2 is SVGIG (reference sequence).

This clone was seen a handful of times. This sequence joins TRBV18 and TRBJ2-7; TRBD1 agrees at 7 bases. The germline V gene encodes CDR1 KGHSH and CDR2 LQKENI. V shed 3 bases and J 6 bases; nucleotides not matched to a gene: 11. The CDR3 covers 15 residues. The CDR3 loop reads CASSPLGGREGEQYF. In DNA form, the CDR3 reads TGTGCCAGCTCACCCCTAGGGGGCAGGGAAGGCGAGCAGTACTTC.

This clone was observed once. In DNA, the CDR3 is TGTGCCAGTAGTACCGCCAGCGCCCGGTCAGATACGCAGTATTTT. Its protein product is CASSTASARSDTQYF. The chain carries TRBV19 and TRBJ2-3; D not certain. V was pared by 4 bases and J by 4 bases, with 15 bases between. The CDR3 consists of 15 residues. CDR1 is LNHDA and CDR2 is SQIVND in the germline V gene (reference sequence).

The J gene is TRBJ2-7, the V gene TRBV24-1; possibly TRBD1 for D (5 bases). Trimming removed 4 bases from V and 3 bases from J, with 9 bases in between. CDR1 and CDR2 (germline): KGHDR, SFDVKD. The CDR3 contains 13 residues. CDR3 sequence reads: CATSDLDSYEQYF. CDR3 nucleotides: TGTGCCACCAGTGACCTTGACAGCTACGAGCAGTACTTC.